This entry is about one T cell receptor (beta chain). The antigen is undetermined. The record originates from a study of regulatory T cells in long-lasting Graves disease. Construction of the TCR beta libraries employed iRepertoire HTBI primers in conjunction with Arm-PCR of CDR3 regions. From the multiplex PCR reads, TCRdb called clonotypes with MiXCR, one entry per CDR3 protein. The table includes hundreds of thousands of distinct CDR3 sequences, less than 25% detected once. The study, taken as a whole, reports: Thyroid tissue went unstudied; only peripheral blood was examined. Relative to newly diagnosed Graves' patients, persistent ones had lower TCR diversity.

Time point noted: persistent/refractory GD, antithyroid drugs over 5 years with positive TRAb. The TCR library was made from RNA extracted from PBMCs. Graves' disease diagnosis used American Thyroid Association guidelines. Enrollment of patients was through an endocrinology department in Xi'an, China. Per the germline V gene, CDR1 is LNHNV and CDR2 is YYDKDF (reference sequence). Trimming removed 4 bases from V and 0 bases from J, with 9 bases in between. The CDR3 spans 15 residues. The receptor was derived from a female donor with Graves disease. Sequencing was performed on peripheral blood mononuclear cells (PBMCs), taken when the disease was refractory, from a patient treated with antithyroid drugs. The chain uses TRBV15 and TRBJ2-2, with a possible D match to TRBD1 (5 bases). CDR3 DNA sequence: TGTGCCACCAGCAAGACAGCTACGAACACCGGGGAGCTGTTTTTT. This encodes CATSKTATNTGELFF.